The clone carrying this TCR beta chain was detected only a few times. It was cDNA, reverse transcribed from extracted RNA, that served as the sequencing template. Profiled with immunoSEQ multiplex PCR; TCRdb holds only in-frame clones, not every one. The sample carries more than 150,000 clones, approximately 50% recorded once. The source of the sample is a study of CD8+ T cells in alopecia areata. Treatment reported: oral pan-JAK inhibitor, 5-10 mg twice daily. The CDR3 has 15 amino acids. The junction had 7 bases not matched to a gene; V was cut back by 8 bases and J by 2 bases. Germline V gene lookup returns CDR1 SNHLY and CDR2 FYNNEI.

The chain combines TRBV2 with TRBJ1-1; 11 bases fit TRBD1. The sample consisted of CD8+ T cells sorted from blood, taken between weeks 51 and 54, from a patient treated with tofacitinib. The source is a human donor with alopecia areata. This chain's CDR3 is CASESGQGANTEAFF. For the CDR3, the DNA is TGTGCCAGCGAATCCGGACAGGGGGCAAACACTGAAGCTTTCTTT.